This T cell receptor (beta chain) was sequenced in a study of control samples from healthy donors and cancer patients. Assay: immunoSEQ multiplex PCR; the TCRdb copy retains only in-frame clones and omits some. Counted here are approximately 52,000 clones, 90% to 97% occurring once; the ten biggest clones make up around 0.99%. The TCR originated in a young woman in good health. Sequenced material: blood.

The CDR3 protein is CASSPGWGYTF. CDR3 in DNA: TGTGCCAGCAGTCCGGGTTGGGGCTACACCTTC. This chain uses TRBV28 with TRBJ1-2; D remains unclear. This CDR3 spans 11 amino acids. Germline V lookup: CDR1 MDHEN, CDR2 SYDVKM. V was pared by 5 bases and J by 8 bases, with 9 bases between.